A single sample gave rise to the 14 T cell receptor beta chains below, sequenced in a study of regulatory T cells in long-lasting Graves disease (dated by TCRdb to about 2021). Library preparation employed multiplex PCR. Sequencing instrument: Illumina HiSeq 4000. iRepertoire HTBI primers and Arm-PCR amplification of CDR3 regions were used to construct TCR beta libraries. The public reads were reprocessed in TCRdb via fastp at Q25 and MiXCR, keeping in-frame beta chains. Rows with one shared CDR3 protein collapse into an entry with the most common genes and DNA. This sample lists about 470,000 distinct CDR3 sequences; under 25% were detected once. Less than 9% of the sample lies in the top ten. The time point label of this sample denotes: persistent/refractory GD, antithyroid drugs over 5 years with positive TRAb. For both TCR sequencing and RNA sequencing, RNA was extracted from PBMCs in TRIzol. This specimen was peripheral blood mononuclear cells (PBMCs), taken when the disease was refractory, from a patient treated with antithyroid drugs. These receptors were taken from a female donor with Graves disease.

This clonotype occurred many times. The chain carries TRBV30 and TRBJ2-5; weak D call: TRBD2 (5 bases). CDR3 length: 11 amino acids. V was cut by 7 bases and J by 6 bases, with 12 bases left in between. The germline CDR1 and CDR2 sequences are GTSNPN and SVGIG (reference sequence). CDR3 sequence: CASEDGKTQYF. CDR3 DNA: TGTGCCTCCGAGGACGGGAAGACCCAGTACTTC.

This chain links TRBV30 with TRBJ1-3; D is unclear. There are 13 residues in the CDR3. V was pared by 3 bases and J by 0 bases, with 6 bases between. Germline values: CDR1 GTSNPN, CDR2 SVGIG (reference sequence). In DNA form, the CDR3 reads TGTGCCTGGAGAAGTTCCTCTGGAAACACCATATATTTT. It codes for CAWRSSSGNTIYF.

This clonotype was detected many times. The chain is built from TRBV28 and TRBJ1-2; 7 positions agree with TRBD1. Trimming removed 4 bases from V and 3 bases from J; junction bases left unmatched: 5. Per the germline V gene, CDR1 is MDHEN and CDR2 is SYDVKM. The CDR3 contains 14 residues. The CDR3 is CASSYQGGYYGYTF. CDR3 DNA: TGTGCCAGCAGTTACCAGGGGGGGTACTATGGCTACACCTTC.

This clonotype was found many times. The chain couples TRBV7-2 to TRBJ2-7; D may match TRBD1 or TRBD2 (5 bases each). This CDR3 has 14 residues. With 1 base removed from V and 4 bases from J, the gap between germline ends came to 11 bases. CDR1 is SGHTA and CDR2 is FQGNSA in the germline V gene. CDR3 in amino acids: CASSLVGRGYEQYF. CDR3 coding DNA: TGTGCCAGCAGCTTAGTGGGGCGCGGGTACGAGCAGTACTTC. The full variable domain, with the rest looked up from reference TRBV7-2 and TRBJ2-7, is GAGVSQSPSNKVTEKGKDVELRCDPISGHTALYWYRQSLGQGLEFLIYFQGNSAPDKSGLPSDRFSAERTGGSVSTLTIQRTQQEDSAVYLCASSLVGRGYEQYFGPGTRLTVT.

In its sample, this clonotype was seen many times. V and J are TRBV11-2 and TRBJ2-5; D remains unclear. This CDR3 region has 13 residues. Trimming cost V 5 bases and J 0 bases, with 7 bases left between them. Germline CDR1 and CDR2: SGHAT and FQNNGV. The CDR3 spells CASSITDQETQYF. The CDR3 bases are TGTGCCAGCAGCATCACGGACCAAGAGACCCAGTACTTC.

This clonotype was seen a few times. The chain joins TRBV4-1 to TRBJ2-5; D remains unclear. CDR3 length: 16 residues. The V and J ends lost 0 bases and 1 base respectively, with 12 bases between them. Germline CDR1 and CDR2: MGHRA and YSYEKL. As DNA, the CDR3 is TGCGCCAGCAGCCAAGATTGGGCAGGAATCCAAGAGACCCAGTACTTC. Translated: CASSQDWAGIQETQYF.

The DNA of the CDR3 is TGTGCCAGCAGTCGGGATAGGGGACAGGAATCCGCCTACGAGCAGTACTTC. The encoded protein is CASSRDRGQESAYEQYF. This chain joins TRBV25-1 and TRBJ2-7; 8 bases line up with TRBD1. This CDR3 is 17 amino acids long. Germline V gene lookup returns CDR1 MGHDK and CDR2 SYGVNS. V gave up 5 bases and J gave up 2 bases; unmatched junction bases: 14.

This clonotype was recorded a few times. This chain joins TRBV4-1 and TRBJ1-2; 7 bases match TRBD1. CDR3 length: 14 residues. The V segment lost 3 bases and the J segment 10 bases; nucleotides outside the gene matches: 11. CDR1 and CDR2 from the germline V gene are MGHRA and YSYEKL. CDR3 amino acids: CASSHGTVASIYTF. The CDR3 DNA reads as TGCGCCAGCAGCCATGGGACAGTCGCTTCGATCTACACCTTC.

This clonotype has ten or more counts. The chain links TRBV29-1 to TRBJ2-7; D is ambiguous. The CDR3 covers 11 residues. Trimming stripped 7 bases from V and 3 bases from J, with 10 bases between. Per the germline V gene, CDR1 is SQVTM and CDR2 is ANQGSEA. DNA for the CDR3: TGCAGCGCCGAAGGTGACTACGAGCAGTACTTC. It encodes CSAEGDYEQYF.

This clonotype came up many times. This chain uses TRBV28 with TRBJ1-4; a possible D gene is TRBD1 (6 bases). The germline V gene has CDR1 MDHEN and CDR2 SYDVKM. The CDR3 consists of 15 residues. The V end lost 4 bases, the J end lost 8 bases, and 17 bases lay between the germline ends. DNA of the CDR3: TGTGCCAGCAGTTCGTCGGGGGCGCATAACGAAAAACTGTTTTTT. Its protein is CASSSSGAHNEKLFF.

The table lists this clonotype with a few counts. The chain employs TRBV28 and TRBJ2-4; TRBD2 matches 8 bases. Germline lookup yields CDR1 MDHEN and CDR2 SYDVKM. J gave up 15 bases and V 4 bases, and 8 bases lay outside the gene matches. This CDR3 is built from 12 residues. This CDR3 reads CASSYRGGGSYF. CDR3 in DNA: TGTGCCAGCAGTTATCGGGGGGGGGGGTCGTACTTC.

The rearrangement joins TRBV6-1 to TRBJ2-2; maybe TRBD1 (5 bases). This CDR3 contains 14 residues. V was shortened by 7 bases and J by 1 base, with 10 bases between the two germline ends. Germline CDR1 and CDR2: MNHNS and SASEGT. The CDR3 spells CASNLRENTGELFF. In DNA form, the CDR3 reads TGTGCCAGCAATCTCAGGGAGAACACCGGGGAGCTGTTTTTT.

This clonotype was seen a single time. A much larger clone differs by one base, so this may be a read error. The chain recombines TRBV28 with TRBJ2-7; weak D call: TRBD2 (5 bases). Germline CDR1 and CDR2: MDHEN and SYDVKM. This CDR3 has 15 amino acids. CDR3 in amino acids: CTSSLGRTYSYEQYF. CDR3 bases: TGTACCAGCAGTTTAGGTAGGACTTATTCCTACGAGCAGTACTTC.

This clonotype has ten or more counts. This chain connects TRBV27 to TRBJ2-7; D is possibly TRBD2 (6 bases). Trimming shortened V by 4 bases and J by 5 bases, and 18 bases separated the two germline ends. The germline gives CDR1 MNHEY, CDR2 SMNVEV (reference sequence). The CDR3 runs 15 residues. CDR3 loop: CASSSLGAPGDEQYF. CDR3 DNA: TGTGCCAGCAGTTCCCTCGGGGCTCCGGGGGACGAGCAGTACTTC.